This record looks at one T cell receptor (beta chain) sequence and its context. These data belong to a study of blood T cell repertoires in COVID-19. Study-wide background: Donors in the United States, Italy and Spain gave samples during acute or convalescent COVID-19.

The CDR3 is made up of 13 amino acids. CDR1 is SGHRS, CDR2 YFSETQ, per germline. Trimming left V 2 bases short and J 1 base short, with 6 bases between. Original processing methods: Amplification of reference gene primers was used by the study to estimate nucleated cell counts. Profiled with immunoSEQ multiplex PCR; TCRdb holds only in-frame clones, not every one. The V and J calls and clone size were taken over from that table, and D and trimming were inferred from the DNA. The sample holds approximately 490,000 clones; roughly nine tenths are singletons and the top ten take 6.5% to 9.5%. The gene calls are TRBV5-1 and TRBJ2-5; possible D gene TRBD1, 5 bases. The TCR was taken from a woman in her sixties who had recovered from COVID-19. Sample: PBMCs or T cells enriched from blood (not recorded which). The CDR3 here is CASSLGVQETQYF. CDR3 nucleotide sequence: TGCGCCAGCAGCTTAGGGGTCCAAGAGACCCAGTACTTC.